This paragraph reports one T cell receptor beta chain. What it recognizes is unknown. The PCR ran on 60 Vbeta and 13 Jbeta primers. Sequencing used immunoSEQ multiplex PCR; TCRdb keeps in-frame clones, though not all of them. Seen in this sample are about 51,000 clones; the ten most common clones hold 25% to 30%. The data are from a study of cytomegalovirus exposure and HLA in healthy donors. Study-wide context: Genetic ancestry analysis placed approximately 80% of the 350 to 500 donors that were genotyped in the Caucasian-associated cluster.

Overall study findings and caveats: Follow-up analysis later connected one missense variant in DCLRE1C with trimming of TCR beta V- and J-genes.

The sample comprised PBMCs. This TCR derives from a man aged 40-50 years in good health and CMV-seropositive.

The CDR3 region has the DNA TGTGCCTGGAGCTGGGGGGAATGGTACGAGCAGTACTTC. Its translation is CAWSWGEWYEQYF. J is TRBJ2-5 and V is TRBV30, with D possibly being TRBD2 (6 bases). The J call could be wrong; TRBJ2-7 is a better fit for the DNA end. Germline V CDR1 and CDR2: GTSNPN, SVGIG (reference sequence). The CDR3 totals 13 residues.